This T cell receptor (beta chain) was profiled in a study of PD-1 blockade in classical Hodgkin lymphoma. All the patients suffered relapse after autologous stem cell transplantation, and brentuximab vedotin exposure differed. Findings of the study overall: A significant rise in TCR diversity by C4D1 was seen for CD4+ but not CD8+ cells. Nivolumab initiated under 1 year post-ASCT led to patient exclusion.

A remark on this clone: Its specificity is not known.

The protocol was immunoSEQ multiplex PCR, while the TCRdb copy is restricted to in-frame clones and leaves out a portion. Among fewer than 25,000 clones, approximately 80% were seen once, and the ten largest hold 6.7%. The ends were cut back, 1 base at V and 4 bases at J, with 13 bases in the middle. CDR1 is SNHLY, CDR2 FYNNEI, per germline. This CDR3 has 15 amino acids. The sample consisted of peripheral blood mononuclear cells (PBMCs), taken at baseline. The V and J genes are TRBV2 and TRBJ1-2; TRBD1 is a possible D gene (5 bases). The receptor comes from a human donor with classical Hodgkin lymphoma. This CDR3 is CASSEVGLKAYGYTF. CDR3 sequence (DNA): TGTGCCAGCAGTGAAGTGGGACTTAAGGCCTATGGCTACACCTTC.